The rows below give T cell receptor beta chains drawn from one sample of a study of T cells in Graves' hyperthyroidism and ophthalmopathy. In TCRdb, the multiplex PCR reads were re-called with MiXCR into one record per CDR3 protein. The sample lists some 600,000 distinct CDR3 sequences, 14% occurring once. Specimen: blood. The receptors stem from a woman between 25 and 40 years old with Graves' hyperthyroidism that later progressed to Graves' ophthalmopathy. Each CDR3 is given with its conserved first and last residue. The order of the fields is CDR3 length, J gene, V gene, CDR3 protein.

len: 14; j_gene: TRBJ1-1; v_gene: TRBV28; CDR3aa: CATNPGRGITEAFF
len: 15; j_gene: TRBJ1-2; v_gene: TRBV7-8; CDR3aa: CASSLEAGVNYGYTF
len: 15; j_gene: TRBJ1-6; v_gene: TRBV12-3/TRBV12-4; CDR3aa: CASSKPGQYNSPLHF
len: 13; j_gene: TRBJ1-1; v_gene: TRBV19; CDR3aa: CASSISTGTEAFF
len: 13; j_gene: TRBJ1-1; v_gene: TRBV6-1; CDR3aa: CASRTGAGTEAFF
len: 14; j_gene: TRBJ1-1; v_gene: TRBV6-2/TRBV6-3; CDR3aa: CASSKTGMNTEAFF
len: 12; j_gene: TRBJ1-2; v_gene: TRBV7-9; CDR3aa: CASNGDRGIYTF
len: 16; j_gene: TRBJ1-5; v_gene: TRBV19; CDR3aa: CATQWALGDSNQPQHF
len: 16; j_gene: TRBJ1-4; v_gene: TRBV4-3; CDR3aa: CASSYGVPGGEEKLFF
len: 17; j_gene: TRBJ1-5; v_gene: TRBV7-9; CDR3aa: CASSSGQGTYSNQPQHF
len: 15; j_gene: TRBJ1-4; v_gene: TRBV18; CDR3aa: CASSPSVTWDEKLFF
len: 11; j_gene: TRBJ1-1; v_gene: TRBV7-9; CDR3aa: CATKINTEAFF
len: 14; j_gene: TRBJ2-7; v_gene: TRBV28; CDR3aa: CASSLGQPLGGQYF
len: 14; j_gene: TRBJ2-7; v_gene: TRBV12-3/TRBV12-4; CDR3aa: CASSLRGVRVEQYF
len: 12; j_gene: TRBJ2-7; v_gene: TRBV6-1; CDR3aa: CASKMAGYEQYF
len: 15; j_gene: TRBJ2-2; v_gene: TRBV5-5; CDR3aa: CASTREAGSTGELFF
len: 14; j_gene: TRBJ1-5; v_gene: TRBV27; CDR3aa: CASSDGSGNQPQHF
len: 14; j_gene: TRBJ2-5; v_gene: TRBV6-1; CDR3aa: CASSPPGTEETQYF
len: 13; j_gene: TRBJ2-1; v_gene: TRBV9; CDR3aa: CASSVRADNEQFF
len: 15; j_gene: TRBJ2-3; v_gene: TRBV11-1; CDR3aa: CASRPLSGTTDTQYF
len: 16; j_gene: TRBJ1-1; v_gene: TRBV6-2/TRBV6-3; CDR3aa: CASRRGQGAVNTEAFF
len: 14; j_gene: TRBJ1-6; v_gene: TRBV5-8; CDR3aa: CASSLARGVSPLHF
len: 15; j_gene: TRBJ2-7; v_gene: TRBV10-3; CDR3aa: CAISESGSSPYEQYF
len: 14; j_gene: TRBJ2-7; v_gene: TRBV7-9; CDR3aa: CASSHPDTSYEQYF
len: 14; j_gene: TRBJ1-4; v_gene: TRBV27; CDR3aa: CASSSAATNEKLFF
len: 17; j_gene: TRBJ2-5; v_gene: TRBV12-5; CDR3aa: CASGEIGVAGYQETQYF
len: 16; j_gene: TRBJ2-1; v_gene: TRBV6-1; CDR3aa: CASTTNSLATWGEQFF
len: 12; j_gene: TRBJ1-2; v_gene: TRBV20-1; CDR3aa: CSAGGQEYGYTF
len: 15; j_gene: TRBJ2-1; v_gene: TRBV7-7; CDR3aa: CASSLGRGPSNEQFF
len: 15; j_gene: TRBJ1-5; v_gene: TRBV11-2; CDR3aa: CASSLGMDVNQPQHF
len: 14; j_gene: TRBJ1-2; v_gene: TRBV19; CDR3aa: CASSIATLNYGYTF
len: 15; j_gene: TRBJ1-1; v_gene: TRBV7-2; CDR3aa: CASSLPQQWRAEAFF
len: 13; j_gene: TRBJ1-2; v_gene: TRBV6-1; CDR3aa: CASSQGSNYGYTF
len: 15; j_gene: TRBJ2-5; v_gene: TRBV5-1; CDR3aa: CATPPWTSEKETQYF
len: 13; j_gene: TRBJ1-4; v_gene: TRBV7-9; CDR3aa: CASSKSANEKLFF
len: 13; j_gene: TRBJ1-5; v_gene: TRBV30; CDR3aa: CAWNREGNQPQHF
len: 15; j_gene: TRBJ2-3; v_gene: TRBV5-5; CDR3aa: CASSPPRANTDTQYF
len: 14; j_gene: TRBJ2-1; v_gene: TRBV30; CDR3aa: CAWSVGTSHNEQFF
len: 15; j_gene: TRBJ2-1; v_gene: TRBV6-4; CDR3aa: CASSWGQGAGNEQFF
len: 15; j_gene: TRBJ2-7; v_gene: TRBV20-1; CDR3aa: CSASALESSTYEQYF
len: 16; j_gene: TRBJ2-3; v_gene: TRBV19; CDR3aa: CASSIDGAGGLDTQYF
len: 14; j_gene: TRBJ2-7; v_gene: TRBV27; CDR3aa: CASSSPTRSYEQYF
len: 16; j_gene: TRBJ2-6; v_gene: TRBV5-5; CDR3aa: CASSLEGGAGANVLTF
len: 14; j_gene: TRBJ1-2; v_gene: TRBV5-1; CDR3aa: CASSLVPGNYGYTF
len: 16; j_gene: TRBJ1-1; v_gene: TRBV3-1; CDR3aa: CASSQVATGGDTEAFF
len: 15; j_gene: TRBJ2-3; v_gene: TRBV7-2; CDR3aa: CASSKLAGVADTQYF
len: 13; j_gene: TRBJ1-1; v_gene: TRBV20-1; CDR3aa: CSASGGMNTEAFF
len: 13; j_gene: TRBJ1-2; v_gene: TRBV12-5; CDR3aa: CASGLTGDYGYTF
len: 15; j_gene: TRBJ2-7; v_gene: TRBV28; CDR3aa: CASSMPRALTYEQYF
len: 15; j_gene: TRBJ2-1; v_gene: TRBV28; CDR3aa: CATSSGGGNYNEQFF
len: 14; j_gene: TRBJ2-7; v_gene: TRBV28; CDR3aa: CASISGQGVHEQYF
len: 11; j_gene: TRBJ1-4; v_gene: TRBV28; CDR3aa: CASRGFPKLFF